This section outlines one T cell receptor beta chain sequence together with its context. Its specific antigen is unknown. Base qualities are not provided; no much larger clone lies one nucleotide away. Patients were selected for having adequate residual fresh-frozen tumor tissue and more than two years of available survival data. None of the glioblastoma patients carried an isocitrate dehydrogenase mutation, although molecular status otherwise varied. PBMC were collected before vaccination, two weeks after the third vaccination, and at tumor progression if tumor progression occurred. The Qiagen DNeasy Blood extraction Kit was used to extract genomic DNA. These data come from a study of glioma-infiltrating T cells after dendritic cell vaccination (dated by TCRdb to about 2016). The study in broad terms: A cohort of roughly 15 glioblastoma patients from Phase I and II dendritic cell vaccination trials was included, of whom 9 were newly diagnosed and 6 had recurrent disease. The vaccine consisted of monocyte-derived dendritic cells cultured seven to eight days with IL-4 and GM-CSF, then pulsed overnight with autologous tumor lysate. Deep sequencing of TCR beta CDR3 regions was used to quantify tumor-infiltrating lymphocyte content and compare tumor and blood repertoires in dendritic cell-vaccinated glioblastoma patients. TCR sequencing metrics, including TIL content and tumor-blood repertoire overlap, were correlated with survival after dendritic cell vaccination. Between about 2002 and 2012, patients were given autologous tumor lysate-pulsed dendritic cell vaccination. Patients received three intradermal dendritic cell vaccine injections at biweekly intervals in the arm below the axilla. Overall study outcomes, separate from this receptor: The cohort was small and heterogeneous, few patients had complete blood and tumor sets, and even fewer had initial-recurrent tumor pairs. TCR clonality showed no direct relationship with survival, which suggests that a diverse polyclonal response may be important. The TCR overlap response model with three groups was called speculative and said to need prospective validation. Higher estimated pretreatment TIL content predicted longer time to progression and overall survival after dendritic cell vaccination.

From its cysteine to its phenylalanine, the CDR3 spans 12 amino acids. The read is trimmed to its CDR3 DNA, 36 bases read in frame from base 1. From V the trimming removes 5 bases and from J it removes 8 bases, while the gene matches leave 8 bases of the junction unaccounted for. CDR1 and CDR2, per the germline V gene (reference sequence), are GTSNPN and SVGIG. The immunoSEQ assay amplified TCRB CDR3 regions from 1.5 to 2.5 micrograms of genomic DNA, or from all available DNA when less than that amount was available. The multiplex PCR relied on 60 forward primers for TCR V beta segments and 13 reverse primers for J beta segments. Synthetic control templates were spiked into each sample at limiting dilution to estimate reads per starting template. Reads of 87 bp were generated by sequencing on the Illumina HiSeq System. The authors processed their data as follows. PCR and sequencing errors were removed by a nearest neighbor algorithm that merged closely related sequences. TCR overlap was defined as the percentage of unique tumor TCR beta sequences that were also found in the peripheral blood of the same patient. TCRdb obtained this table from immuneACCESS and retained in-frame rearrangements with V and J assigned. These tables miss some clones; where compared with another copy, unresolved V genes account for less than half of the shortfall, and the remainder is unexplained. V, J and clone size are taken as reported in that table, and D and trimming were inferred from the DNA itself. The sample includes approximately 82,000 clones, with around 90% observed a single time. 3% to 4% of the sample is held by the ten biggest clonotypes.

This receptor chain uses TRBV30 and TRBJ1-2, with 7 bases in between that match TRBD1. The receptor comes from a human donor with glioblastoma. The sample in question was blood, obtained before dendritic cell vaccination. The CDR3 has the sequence CAWGTGDMGYTF. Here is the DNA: TGTGCCTGGGGAACAGGGGATATGGGCTACACCTTC.